Each of the 12 T cell receptor beta chains below was sequenced from the same sample in a study of shared clonotypes between healthy human individuals. Profiling relied on immunoSEQ multiplex PCR, and the TCRdb table lists in-frame clones only, not all of them. The sample yields about 1 million clones, about 77% seen once. The material sequenced was memory CD4+ T cells sorted from blood. Subset defined: CD45RA-negative fraction. Receptors were obtained from a man aged 18 to 30 in good health.

The chain joins TRBV18 to TRBJ2-7; D gene ambiguous. This CDR3 has 14 amino acids. In germline, CDR1 is KGHSH, CDR2 LQKENI. Trimming left V 2 bases short and J 2 bases short, with 10 bases between. The CDR3 region has the DNA TGTGCCAGCTCACCATCAACTACAACCTACGAGCAGTACTTC. This translates into CASSPSTTTYEQYF.

The V and J genes are TRBV11-2 and TRBJ1-2; TRBD1 matches 10 bases. J was trimmed by 5 bases and V by 5 bases; bases with no gene match: 8. CDR1 and CDR2 (germline): SGHAT, FQNNGV. This CDR3 is 15 amino acids long. CDR3 nucleotide sequence: TGTGCCAGCAGCCCCCACCCGGGACAGGGGTATGGCTACACCTTC. Translation: CASSPHPGQGYGYTF.

The chain joins TRBV5-5 to TRBJ1-6; D remains ambiguous. There are 16 residues in the CDR3. CDR1 is SGHKS and CDR2 is YYEKEE in the germline V gene (reference sequence). V lost 0 bases, J lost 9 bases, and 16 bases lay in between. CDR3 nucleotide sequence: TGTGCCAGCAGCTTGGACACCGTAAGCTACGGTTCACCCCTCCACTTT. Amino acids: CASSLDTVSYGSPLHF.

V gene TRBV7-9 combines with J gene TRBJ1-1, with D perhaps TRBD1 (5 bases). The germline V and J ends were trimmed by 8 bases and 5 bases, with 12 bases remaining between them. The CDR3 runs 12 residues. Per the germline V gene, CDR1 is SEHNR and CDR2 is FQNEAQ (reference sequence). The CDR3 DNA follows: TGTGCCAGCTGGGGGGGTTGGACTGAAGCTTTCTTT. This gives the protein CASWGGWTEAFF. The full variable domain, rest sourced from reference TRBV7-9 and TRBJ1-1, is DTGVSQNPRHKITKRGQNVTFRCDPISEHNRLYWYRQTLGQGPEFLTYFQNEAQLEKSRLLSDRFSAERPKGSFSTLEIQRTEQGDSAMYLCASWGGWTEAFFGQGTRLTVV.

This clone was seen only a few times. CDR3 residues: CASRSGRNYGYTF. The DNA of the CDR3 is TGTGCCAGCAGGAGTGGACGGAACTATGGCTACACCTTC. This chain connects TRBV6-5 to TRBJ1-2; D gene ambiguous. The V gene lost 6 bases and the J gene lost 2 bases, with 10 bases spanning the gap. This CDR3 is built from 13 residues. Germline CDR1 is MNHEY and CDR2 is SVGAGI.

This clone was picked up one time. The chain recombines TRBV20-1 with TRBJ2-5; D is undetermined. Trimming took 5 bases from V and 3 from J, leaving 7 bases between them. From germline, CDR1 is DFQATT and CDR2 SNEGSKA (reference sequence). The CDR3 loop spans 11 amino acids. The CDR3 is CSAQKKETQYF. The CDR3 region has the DNA TGCAGTGCTCAGAAGAAAGAGACCCAGTACTTC.

The chain employs TRBV5-5 and TRBJ1-5; perhaps TRBD1 as D (6 bases). Germline CDR1 SGHKS, CDR2 YYEKEE (reference sequence). CDR3 size: 15 residues. V was pared by 2 bases and J by 7 bases, with 16 bases between. This CDR3 reads CASSFRIGGTQPQHF. CDR3 DNA: TGTGCCAGCAGCTTTAGAATAGGGGGGACCCAGCCCCAGCATTTT.

This clone showed up just once. The CDR3 nucleotides are TGCAGCGTTAACGAGGCCCAAGAGACCCAGTACTTC. Translated: CSVNEAQETQYF. V and J are TRBV29-1 and TRBJ2-5; D is unclear. Trimming shortened V by 5 bases and J by 1 base, and 8 bases separated the two germline ends. This CDR3 contains 12 residues. Looked up from germline, CDR1 is SQVTM and CDR2 is ANQGSEA.

This chain uses TRBV4-1 with TRBJ2-7, with D possibly being TRBD2 (6 bases). V was shortened by 3 bases and J by 5 bases, with 14 bases between the two germline ends. Germline values: CDR1 MGHRA, CDR2 YSYEKL. The CDR3 runs 14 residues. The CDR3 DNA follows: TGCGCCAGCAGCCAGGTGGGGGGTTCCGACGAGCAGTACTTC. Protein product: CASSQVGGSDEQYF.

This clone was detected many times. The genes are TRBV19 and TRBJ2-7; D is unresolved. The germline V gene has CDR1 LNHDA and CDR2 SQIVND (reference sequence). The V end lost 5 bases, the J end lost 6 bases, and 26 bases lay between the germline ends. The CDR3 has 17 residues. The CDR3 DNA reads as TGTGCCAGTAGTGCCACTCGCCAGGTTGGGAACCCGCCCGAGCAGTACTTC. Its translation: CASSATRQVGNPPEQYF.

With respect to this clone: Relative to the germline gene, one junction end is altered; a read error may explain this. The chain is built from TRBV5-4 and TRBJ2-4; 7 bases match TRBD1. Per the germline V gene, CDR1 is SGHNT and CDR2 is YYREEE (reference sequence). This CDR3 comprises 14 residues. The CDR3, as DNA: TGTGCCAGCAGCTTGGAGGGGGCCGCGGACATTCAGTACTTT. Its protein is CASSLEGAADIQYF. Variable domain in full (rest from reference TRBV5-4 and TRBJ2-4): ETGVTQSPTHLIKTRGQQVTLRCSSQSGHNTVSWYQQALGQGPQFIFQYYREEENGRGNFPPRFSGLQFPNYSSELNVNALELDDSALYLCASSLEGAADIQYFGAGTRLSVL.

The chain uses TRBV2 and TRBJ2-1, with no clear D. Germline V gene lookup returns CDR1 SNHLY and CDR2 FYNNEI. Trimming took off 8 bases at V and 4 bases at J, with 12 bases between the two ends. The CDR3 has 13 residues. The CDR3 loop is CASHYLVYNEQFF. As DNA, the CDR3 is TGTGCCAGCCATTATCTAGTTTACAATGAGCAGTTCTTC. Supplemented by reference TRBV2 and TRBJ2-1, the full variable domain reads EPEVTQTPSHQVTQMGQEVILRCVPISNHLYFYWYRQILGQKVEFLVSFYNNEISEKSEIFDDQFSVERPDGSNFTLKIRSTKLEDSAMYFCASHYLVYNEQFFGPGTRLTVL.